This T cell receptor beta chain is drawn from a study of T cell responses to AZD1222 COVID-19 vaccine. Overall study findings and caveats: Seropositive AZD1222 recipients at baseline numbered only 6 or 7. None of the repertoires were sampled until the peak T cell response had passed.

Germline values: CDR1 LNHDA, CDR2 SQIVND (reference sequence). CDR3 length equals 13 residues. V shed 5 bases and J shed 7 bases, with 15 bases lying between them. As to this clone: Its matching antigen is unknown.

Sequencing used immunoSEQ multiplex PCR; TCRdb keeps in-frame clones, though not all of them. The sample includes over 70,000 clones, 88% of them seen just once. The sequence derives from an adult in good health. The chain has TRBV19 and TRBJ2-7; maybe TRBD1 (6 bases). This specimen was peripheral blood, taken on day 0 of AZD1222 vaccination. The DNA of the CDR3 is TGTGCCAGTAGTGGACAGCCCCCTTGGGAGCAGTACTTC. It codes for CASSGQPPWEQYF.